This is a list of T cell receptor beta chains from one sample in a study of shared T cell receptors in the human thymus. This table comes from immunoSEQ multiplex PCR, and its TCRdb copy is limited to in-frame clones, with some not included. The sample has approximately 660,000 clones, roughly 90% seen once. The sample was also linked to a second study, of human thymus T cells.

The sample comprised thymocytes. The receptors come from a boy in the first two years of life with a congenital heart defect. The CDR3 runs from the conserved cysteine through the conserved F or W. The D gene is left open where the match is weak. Only part of the rows carry a size: once, few, many, or a class if the clone is expanded.

d_call	j_call	v_call	clone_size	cdr3_aa	cdr3_nt
.	TRBJ2-7	TRBV6-5	.	CASSYRSPLDEQYF	TGTGCCAGCAGTTATCGGTCACCTCTAGACGAGCAGTACTTC
TRBD1	TRBJ2-1	TRBV6-5	few	CASSRGTGDEQFF	TGTGCCAGCAGTAGGGGAACAGGGGATGAGCAGTTCTTC
TRBD1	TRBJ1-2	TRBV6-5	.	CASSPPTGGYGYTF	TGTGCCAGCAGTCCACCGACAGGGGGCTATGGCTACACCTTC
TRBD2	TRBJ2-1	TRBV4-3	.	CASSQVPGLAVQGNDEQFF	TGCGCCAGCAGCCAAGTACCGGGACTAGCGGTCCAGGGGAACGATGAGCAGTTCTTC
TRBD2	TRBJ2-7	TRBV5-8	.	CASSPGLAGEGEQYF	TGTGCCAGCAGCCCGGGACTAGCGGGAGAGGGCGAGCAGTACTTC
TRBD1	TRBJ1-4	TRBV6-1	.	CASRPGTVTNEKLFF	TGTGCCAGCAGACCCGGGACAGTAACTAATGAAAAACTGTTTTTT
.	TRBJ1-2	TRBV18	.	CASSPPNRDRDYGYTF	TGTGCCAGCTCACCACCGAACAGGGATAGGGACTATGGCTACACCTTC
.	TRBJ1-1	TRBV18	.	CASSPPAGAEAFF	TGTGCCAGCTCCCCCCCCGCGGGAGCTGAAGCTTTCTTT
TRBD2	TRBJ2-3	TRBV28	.	CASSMGLAASTDTQYF	TGTGCCAGCAGTATGGGACTAGCGGCATCCACAGATACGCAGTATTTT
TRBD2	TRBJ2-2	TRBV11-2	.	CASSHGTSGRADTGELFF	TGTGCCAGCAGCCACGGGACTAGCGGGAGGGCCGACACCGGGGAGCTGTTTTTT
TRBD2	TRBJ2-3	TRBV5-1	.	CASSLGLAGVTDTQYF	TGCGCCAGCAGCCTTGGACTAGCGGGAGTCACAGATACGCAGTATTTT
.	TRBJ1-4	TRBV9	.	CASSPSTPRTERNEKLFF	TGTGCCAGCAGCCCATCCACGCCCCGGACAGAGCGGAATGAAAAACTGTTTTTT
TRBD2	TRBJ2-7	TRBV15	.	CATSRVEGLAGNEQYF	TGTGCCACCAGCAGGGTGGAGGGACTAGCGGGAAACGAGCAGTACTTC
TRBD1	TRBJ1-1	TRBV30	.	CAWGGTQGQGKGNTEAFF	TGTGCCTGGGGGGGGACTCAGGGACAGGGAAAGGGGAACACTGAAGCTTTCTTT
TRBD2	TRBJ2-1	TRBV27	.	CASSAGLASHEQFF	TGTGCCAGCAGTGCGGGACTAGCGAGCCATGAGCAGTTCTTC
.	TRBJ1-4	TRBV7-9	.	CASPDRTDSHEKLFF	TGTGCCAGCCCTGACCGGACGGACAGTCATGAAAAACTGTTTTTT
.	TRBJ2-7	TRBV28	.	CASSLGVPYEQYF	TGTGCCAGCAGTCTCGGGGTCCCCTACGAGCAGTACTTC
.	TRBJ2-7	TRBV18	.	CASSPPYVGGLHEQYF	TGTGCCAGCTCACCACCGTACGTGGGAGGCCTCCACGAGCAGTACTTC
.	TRBJ2-7	TRBV5-1	.	CASSKRRGQGTYEQYF	TGCGCCAGCAGCAAAAGACGTGGGCAGGGGACCTACGAGCAGTACTTC
.	TRBJ2-3	TRBV6-5	once	CASSLSGTQYF	TGTGCCAGCAGTTTATCGGGTACGCAGTATTTT
.	TRBJ2-1	TRBV10-2	once	CASCRRGSSYNEQFF	TGCGCCAGCTGTCGGCGGGGCAGCTCCTACAATGAGCAGTTCTTC
TRBD2	TRBJ2-3	TRBV28	.	CASSLYLAGGRTDTQYF	TGTGCCAGCAGTTTATACTTAGCGGGAGGGCGCACAGATACGCAGTATTTT
TRBD1	TRBJ2-1	TRBV28	few	CASSDRGMGSYNEQFF	TGTGCCAGCAGTGACAGGGGGATGGGCTCCTACAATGAGCAGTTCTTC
TRBD1	TRBJ1-2	TRBV4-3	.	CASSKDRGANYGYTF	TGCGCCAGCAGCAAAGACAGGGGTGCTAACTATGGCTACACCTTC
.	TRBJ1-5	TRBV4-1	.	CASSLTGYTQPQHF	TGCGCCAGCAGCCTCACAGGGTATACTCAGCCCCAGCATTTT
.	TRBJ1-2	TRBV7-2	few	CASSLARLYGYTF	TGTGCCAGCAGCTTAGCCAGGCTCTATGGCTACACCTTC
.	TRBJ1-2	TRBV20-1	few	CSAVGIDGYTF	TGCAGTGCTGTCGGGATTGATGGCTACACCTTC
TRBD2	TRBJ2-5	TRBV2	.	CASFLQTGATTSGRARETQYF	TGTGCCAGCTTCCTACAAACGGGGGCGACTACTAGCGGGAGGGCCCGAGAGACCCAGTACTTC
.	TRBJ2-1	TRBV30	.	CAWSANGGLAPYNEQFF	TGTGCCTGGAGTGCAAACGGCGGCCTAGCGCCCTACAATGAGCAGTTCTTC
TRBD1	TRBJ2-3	TRBV7-2	.	CASSLRGQGPTDTQYF	TGTGCCAGCAGCTTGAGGGGACAGGGCCCCACAGATACGCAGTATTTT
TRBD2	TRBJ2-7	TRBV5-4	.	CASSSGLAGGDYEQYF	TGTGCCAGCAGCAGTGGACTAGCGGGAGGCGACTACGAGCAGTACTTC
TRBD2	TRBJ2-7	TRBV5-4	once	CASSPRVAGEGYEQYF	TGTGCCAGCAGCCCCCGGGTAGCGGGAGAGGGTTACGAGCAGTACTTC
.	TRBJ1-3	TRBV4-3	few	CASSQGPPAPESGNTIYF	TGCGCCAGCAGCCAAGGTCCCCCGGCGCCGGAGTCTGGAAACACCATATATTTT
TRBD2	TRBJ2-1	TRBV5-1	.	CVSTSGRFEQFF	TGCGTCAGCACTAGCGGGAGGTTTGAGCAGTTCTTC
.	TRBJ1-4	TRBV19	.	CASSTSGTSEKLFF	TGTGCCAGTAGTACCTCCGGGACTTCGGAAAAACTGTTTTTT
TRBD2	TRBJ2-1	TRBV10-3	.	CAISRASGRGSYNEQFF	TGTGCCATCTCGAGGGCTAGCGGGAGAGGATCCTACAATGAGCAGTTCTTC
TRBD2	TRBJ2-5	TRBV4-3	.	CASSPSKSGSRQETQYF	TGCGCCAGCAGCCCAAGTAAAAGCGGGAGTCGCCAAGAGACCCAGTACTTC
.	TRBJ1-3	TRBV30	.	CAWTLGANTIYF	TGTGCCTGGACCCTGGGAGCAAACACCATATATTTT
.	TRBJ2-1	TRBV5-1	.	CASSLVPGGAYNEQFF	TGCGCCAGCAGCTTGGTTCCAGGAGGGGCCTACAATGAGCAGTTCTTC
TRBD1	TRBJ2-7	TRBV11-2	.	CASSLDPDRPSYEQYF	TGTGCCAGCAGCTTAGATCCGGACAGGCCATCCTACGAGCAGTACTTC
TRBD1	TRBJ2-1	TRBV6-4	.	CASSPKLGTAYNEQFF	TGTGCCAGCAGCCCAAAGCTCGGGACAGCCTACAATGAGCAGTTCTTC
TRBD2	TRBJ2-1	TRBV27	.	CASSLTNSGGSYNEQFF	TGTGCCAGCAGTTTAACTAATTCGGGAGGGTCCTACAATGAGCAGTTCTTC
.	TRBJ1-2	TRBV5-1	.	CASSPDRYGYTF	TGCGCCAGCAGCCCGGACAGATATGGCTACACCTTC
TRBD2	TRBJ2-1	TRBV9	.	CASSRSRGTSGTYYNEQFF	TGTGCCAGCAGCCGTAGCCGAGGGACTAGCGGGACCTACTACAATGAGCAGTTCTTC
TRBD1	TRBJ2-3	TRBV6-1	.	CASSEAPGQNTDTQYF	TGTGCCAGCAGTGAAGCGCCGGGACAGAACACAGATACGCAGTATTTT
TRBD1	TRBJ1-2	TRBV14	once	CATRAGGGYTF	TGTGCCACCCGAGCAGGGGGTGGCTACACCTTC
.	TRBJ2-2	TRBV14	.	CASSSGRGSAAGELFF	TGTGCCAGCAGCTCAGGTCGGGGTTCGGCGGCCGGGGAGCTGTTTTTT
TRBD2	TRBJ2-2	TRBV7-3	few	CASSSAGEHTGELFF	TGTGCCAGCAGCTCAGCGGGAGAGCACACCGGGGAGCTGTTTTTT
TRBD1	TRBJ2-3	TRBV27	.	CASSPWTGTTDTQYF	TGTGCCAGCAGTCCATGGACAGGGACTACAGATACGCAGTATTTT
.	TRBJ2-5	TRBV6-5	.	CASSLTGSQETQYF	TGTGCCAGCAGTCTCACAGGGTCCCAAGAGACCCAGTACTTC
TRBD1	TRBJ2-7	TRBV4-2	.	CASNPNRDRGHEQYF	TGTGCCAGCAACCCGAACCGGGACAGGGGTCACGAGCAGTACTTC